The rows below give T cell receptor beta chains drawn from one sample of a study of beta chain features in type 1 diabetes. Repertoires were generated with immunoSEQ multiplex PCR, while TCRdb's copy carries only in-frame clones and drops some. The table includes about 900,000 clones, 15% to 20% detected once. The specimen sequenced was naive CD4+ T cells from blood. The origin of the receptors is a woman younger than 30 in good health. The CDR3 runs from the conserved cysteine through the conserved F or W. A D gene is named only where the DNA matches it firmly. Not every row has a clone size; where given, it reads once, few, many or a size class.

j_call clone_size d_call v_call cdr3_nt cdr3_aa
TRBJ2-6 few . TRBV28 TGTGCCAGCAGTTCCCCAGGGAGGTCGGGGGCCAACGTCCTGACTTTC CASSSPGRSGANVLTF
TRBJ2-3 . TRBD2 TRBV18 TGTGCCAGCTCACTCTCCGCGGGAGGGCCAGATACGCAGTATTTT CASSLSAGGPDTQYF
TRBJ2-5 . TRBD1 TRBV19 TGTGCCAGTAGTCGGACAGGGGCCGCGCTGGAGACCCAGTACTTC CASSRTGAALETQYF
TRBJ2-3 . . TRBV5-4 TGTGCCAGCAGCTTAGCGATAGGTGCCCGCACAGATACGCAGTATTTT CASSLAIGARTDTQYF
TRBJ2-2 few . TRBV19 TGTGCCAGTAGTACTACGGCGGAGATCGCCGGGGAGCTGTTTTTT CASSTTAEIAGELFF
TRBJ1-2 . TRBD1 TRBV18 TGTGCCAGCTCACCCCCCACCGGGACAGGGGGAGTCTATGGCTACACCTTC CASSPPTGTGGVYGYTF
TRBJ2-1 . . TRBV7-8 TGTGCCAGCAGCTTTTGGCTAGTTCCCTACAATGAGCAGTTCTTC CASSFWLVPYNEQFF
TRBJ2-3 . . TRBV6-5 TGTGCCAGCAGTTACCGCGGCTACCACAGCACAGATACGCAGTATTTT CASSYRGYHSTDTQYF
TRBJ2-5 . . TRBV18 TGTGCCAGCTCACCCCCTTCACAGCAAGAGACCCAGTACTTC CASSPPSQQETQYF
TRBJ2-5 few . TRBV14 TGTGCCAGCAGCCAAAAAACAAGCCATGCGACCCAGTACTTC CASSQKTSHATQYF
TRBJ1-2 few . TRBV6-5 TGTGCCACAGCACCCCGGACACTCTATGGCTACACCTTC CATAPRTLYGYTF
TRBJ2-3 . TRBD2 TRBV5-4 TGTGCCAGCAGCTCCAGACTAGCGGGGGTCGGTAGAACGCAGTATTTT CASSSRLAGVGRTQYF
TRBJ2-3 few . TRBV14 TGTGCCAGCAGCCCTGAAAGACAGGTAGCAGATACGCAGTATTTT CASSPERQVADTQYF
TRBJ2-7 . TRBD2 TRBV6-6 TGTGCCAGCAGTTACGGGCGGGAGGGCCCCCACGAGCAGTACTTC CASSYGREGPHEQYF
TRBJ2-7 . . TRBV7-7 TGTGCTAGCAGCTTAGCGCGTAGCTCCGAGCAGTACTTC CASSLARSSEQYF
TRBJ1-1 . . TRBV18 TGTGCCAGCTCACCACGCTCGGGAGGGGCTGAAGCTTTCTTT CASSPRSGGAEAFF
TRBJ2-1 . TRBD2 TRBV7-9 TGTGCCAGCAGCTCCTGGACTAGCGGGAGTCGTGAGCAGTTCTTC CASSSWTSGSREQFF
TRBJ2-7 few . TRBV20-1 TGCAGTGCTAGTCCGGGCTACGAGCAGTACTTC CSASPGYEQYF
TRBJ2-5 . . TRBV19 TGTGCCAGTAGTCAGACCCTCCAAGAGACCCAGTACTTC CASSQTLQETQYF
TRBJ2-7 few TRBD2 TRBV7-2 TGTGCCAGCAGCCTTAGAAGTGCTAGCGGGAGCTACGAGCAGTACTTC CASSLRSASGSYEQYF